This TCR beta chain was recovered during a study of shared clonotypes between healthy human individuals. Study at large: Each donor contributed plates that comprised three CD4 naive, three CD4 memory, two CD8 naive and one CD8 memory.

Germline CDR1 is MNHNS and CDR2 is SASEGT. V lost 2 bases, J lost 6 bases, and 13 bases lay in between. The CDR3 has 14 amino acids. General study points: The represented genetic and exposure-history diversity was limited by the small number of donors. Sampling covered nothing but blood. Tissue TCR repertoires likely differ from those found in blood. For sorted subsets, rarefaction showed incomplete sequencing despite large depth.

Generated by immunoSEQ multiplex PCR, the TCRdb table keeps only in-frame clones and is missing some. Counted here are about 610,000 clones, roughly 97% occurring once; the ten biggest clones make up about 0.06%. Details on this clone: Its cognate antigen is unknown.

The chain uses TRBV6-1 and TRBJ1-1, with no clear D. The specimen sequenced was naive CD4+ T cells sorted from blood. The subset was: CD45RA+ positively selected. The receptor comes from a woman aged 30 to 39 in good health. The CDR3 DNA sequence: TGTGCCAGCAGTGAATCGGGGTCTGTCGCTGAAGCTTTCTTT. This gives the protein CASSESGSVAEAFF.